These 29 T cell receptor beta chains share one sample of origin, sequenced in a study of T cells after yellow fever vaccination. TCRdb reanalysed the 5' RACE reads using MiXCR and keeps one entry per CDR3 protein. Counted here are around 150,000 distinct CDR3 sequences, less than 9% occurring once; the ten biggest clones make up more than 2.5%. The sequences come from CD4+ T cells sorted from PBMCs, collected around 5 days after the first yellow fever vaccination. All receptors come from a man younger than 30 who received the YFV17D yellow fever vaccine.

In its sample, this clonotype was seen a few times. The chain links TRBV9 to TRBJ1-2; D is undetermined. Germline lookup yields CDR1 SGDLS and CDR2 YYNGEE. V was clipped by 3 bases and J by 4 bases, with 7 bases between them. The CDR3 totals 12 residues. This chain's CDR3 is CASSEDGYGYTF. As DNA, the CDR3 is TGTGCCAGCAGCGAGGACGGCTATGGCTACACCTTC.

This clonotype came up many times. The V gene is TRBV5-4, the J gene TRBJ2-7; the match to TRBD1 covers 8 bases. CDR3 size: 17 residues. Trimming at V came to 0 bases and at J to 2 bases, leaving 10 bases not matched to a gene. Germline assignment: CDR1 SGHNT and CDR2 YYREEE (reference sequence). Written as DNA, the CDR3 is TGTGCCAGCAGCTTGGCCGCACGGACAGGGTACCCCTACGAGCAGTACTTC. Translated: CASSLAARTGYPYEQYF. Together with reference TRBV5-4 and TRBJ2-7, the CDR3 gives the full variable domain: ETGVTQSPTHLIKTRGQQVTLRCSSQSGHNTVSWYQQALGQGPQFIFQYYREEENGRGNFPPRFSGLQFPNYSSELNVNALELDDSALYLCASSLAARTGYPYEQYFGPGTRLTVT.

The sample holds a few counts of this clonotype. The chain combines TRBV5-1 with TRBJ1-1, with a possible D match to TRBD1 (6 bases). The ends were cut back, 4 bases at V and 10 bases at J, with 17 bases in the middle. This CDR3 spans 13 amino acids. CDR1 is SGHRS, CDR2 YFSETQ, per germline. The CDR3 region has the DNA TGCGCCAGCAGCCCGGACAGCCCGCAGAGAGCTTTCTTT. Translation: CASSPDSPQRAFF. Together with reference TRBV5-1 and TRBJ1-1, the CDR3 gives the full variable domain: KAGVTQTPRYLIKTRGQQVTLSCSPISGHRSVSWYQQTPGQGLQFLFEYFSETQRNKGNFPGRFSGRQFSNSRSEMNVSTLELGDSALYLCASSPDSPQRAFFGQGTRLTVV.

This clonotype was observed many times. Here the CDR3 DNA reads TGTGCCAGCAGCTTACGGAGCGGGGGGTTACAAGAGACCCAGTACTTC. Protein product: CASSLRSGGLQETQYF. This chain connects TRBV11-2 to TRBJ2-5; 9 positions agree with TRBD2. CDR3 size: 16 residues. V shed 2 bases, J shed 2 bases, and the junction held 6 bases outside the gene matches. Germline V gene lookup returns CDR1 SGHAT and CDR2 FQNNGV. Variable domain in full (rest from reference TRBV11-2 and TRBJ2-5): EAGVAQSPRYKIIEKRQSVAFWCNPISGHATLYWYQQILGQGPKLLIQFQNNGVVDDSQLPKDRFSAERLKGVDSTLKIQPAKLEDSAVYLCASSLRSGGLQETQYFGPGTRLLVL.

The rearrangement uses TRBV7-3 and TRBJ2-2; 9 bases line up with TRBD2. Germline V CDR1 and CDR2: SGHTA, FQGTGA. This CDR3 is 14 amino acids long. V lost 6 bases to trimming and J lost 1 base; unmatched junction nucleotides: 0. The CDR3 bases are TGTGCCAGCAGAGCGGGGGGGAACACCGGGGAGCTGTTTTTT. This encodes CASRAGGNTGELFF.

This clonotype was seen ten or more times. This sequence joins TRBV5-1 and TRBJ2-7, with D perhaps matching TRBD1 (5 bases). The V end was cut by 2 bases, the J end by 5 bases, with 20 bases between. From germline, CDR1 is SGHRS and CDR2 YFSETQ. The CDR3 extends over 16 amino acids. The CDR3 spells CASSFCNGHWTHEQYV. The CDR3 DNA is TGCGCCAGCAGCTTTTGCAATGGACACTGGACCCACGAGCAGTACGTC.

This clonotype appeared many times. This chain uses TRBV4-1 with TRBJ2-1; 9 bases map to TRBD2. Germline V gene data show CDR1 as MGHRA and CDR2 as YSYEKL. The V segment lost 4 bases and the J segment 4 bases; nucleotides outside the gene matches: 17. This CDR3 comprises 19 residues. CDR3: CASSPPGGVGGGAYNEQFF. CDR3 coding DNA: TGCGCCAGCAGCCCCCCTGGAGGCGTTGGCGGGGGGGCATACAATGAGCAGTTCTTC.

This chain uses TRBV7-6 with TRBJ1-1; D unresolved. V shed 2 bases and J shed 3 bases, with 16 bases lying between them. Germline V gene data show CDR1 as SGHVS and CDR2 as FNYEAQ. The CDR3 is made up of 16 amino acids. CDR3 region: CASSLSSWGSDTEAFF. The CDR3 coding sequence is TGTGCCAGCAGCTTAAGTAGTTGGGGTTCGGACACTGAAGCTTTCTTT.

In this sample, this clonotype turned up many times. The chain links TRBV20-1 to TRBJ2-3, with a weak D call TRBD2 (6 bases). The CDR3 totals 13 residues. Germline CDR1 reads DFQATT; CDR2 reads SNEGSKA (reference sequence). V lost 5 bases, J lost 11 bases, and 20 bases lay in between. CDR3 in DNA: TGCAGTGCTTGGGGCACGCCGGGACTCCGGCAGTATTTT. It yields the protein CSAWGTPGLRQYF.

A few counts support this clonotype. One junction end disagrees with the germline gene, perhaps due to a read error. V gene TRBV7-7 combines with J gene TRBJ2-5; 8 bases agree with TRBD2. Looked up from germline, CDR1 is SSHAT and CDR2 is FNYEAQ (reference sequence). This CDR3 has 14 residues. The CDR3: CASSLAGGTETQYF. CDR3 DNA: TGTGCTAGCAGCTTGGCGGGGGGCACAGAGACCCAGTACTTC.

The CDR3 DNA reads as TGTGCCAGCAGCTTAGGCTCCGGACACGCCCCAAAGCAGTACTTC. This gives the protein CASSLGSGHAPKQYF. The chain carries TRBV7-2 and TRBJ2-7; maybe TRBD1 (5 bases). This CDR3 comprises 15 residues. The V and J ends lost 1 base and 8 bases respectively, with 18 bases between them. Germline CDR1 and CDR2: SGHTA and FQGNSA.

This clonotype has just a few counts. CDR3 amino acids: CASSQDLGLVNEKLFF. As DNA, the CDR3 is TGCGCCAGCAGCCAAGATTTGGGTTTGGTTAACGAAAAACTGTTTTTT. The V and J genes are TRBV4-3 and TRBJ1-4; D gene uncertain. CDR3 size: 16 residues. V dropped 0 bases and J dropped 8 bases, with 16 bases sitting between them. The V gene's germline CDR1 is LGHNA and CDR2 YSLEER.

This clonotype appeared a few times. The chain carries TRBV7-3 and TRBJ1-1; D is uncertain. This CDR3 comprises 15 residues. V dropped 2 bases and J dropped 0 bases, with 10 bases sitting between them. CDR1 SGHTA and CDR2 FQGTGA come from the germline V gene. In DNA, the CDR3 is TGTGCCAGCAGCTTAGGTCCGGTTATGAACACTGAAGCTTTCTTT. Encoded protein: CASSLGPVMNTEAFF.

At least ten counts were recorded for this clonotype. The chain links TRBV6-4 to TRBJ2-7; D is undetermined. V shed 0 bases and J shed 2 bases, with 11 bases lying between them. Germline values: CDR1 MRHNA, CDR2 SNTAGT. The CDR3 is made up of 15 amino acids. The CDR3 DNA sequence: TGTGCCAGCAGTGACTCGAAGGCGGAGACCTACGAGCAGTACGTC. Translated: CASSDSKAETYEQYV.

This clonotype was counted ten times or more. CDR3 amino acids: CASSLGGTGVNQPQHF. The CDR3 region has the DNA TGTGCCAGCAGCTTAGGTGGGACAGGGGTCAATCAGCCCCAGCATTTT. This chain connects TRBV7-2 to TRBJ1-5; 10 bases map to TRBD1. Germline assignment: CDR1 SGHTA and CDR2 FQGNSA. The ends lost 1 base at V and 3 bases at J; junction bases unmatched: 3. This CDR3 is built from 16 residues.

The chain is built from TRBV4-3 and TRBJ2-5; 7 bases map to TRBD2. Germline V lookup: CDR1 LGHNA, CDR2 YSLEER. Trimming at V came to 0 bases and at J to 5 bases, leaving 9 bases not matched to a gene. This CDR3 contains 16 residues. DNA for the CDR3: TGCGCCAGCAGCCAAGATCCAGCGGGGAGTCGGGAGACCCAGTACTTC. As protein: CASSQDPAGSRETQYF.

This clonotype was seen at least ten times. The gene calls are TRBV3-1 and TRBJ2-7; no clear D gene. V lost 3 bases to trimming and J lost 3 bases, with 9 bases between them. The CDR3 runs to 13 residues. Germline CDR1 LGHDT, CDR2 YNNKEL (reference sequence). The CDR3, as DNA: TGTGCCAGCAGCCAGGGCTCCAGCTACGAGCAGTACTTC. This translates into CASSQGSSYEQYF.

This clonotype appeared many times. This rearrangement joins TRBV29-1 to TRBJ2-5; D perhaps matches TRBD2 (6 bases). V gave up 4 bases and J gave up 5 bases, with 14 bases separating them. The CDR3 totals 13 residues. Germline V gives CDR1 SQVTM, CDR2 ANQGSEA. The DNA of the CDR3 is TGCAGCGTTGTGGAGGGTAGGGTCGAGACCCAGTACTTC. Its translation is CSVVEGRVETQYF.

This clonotype has just a few counts. This chain links TRBV6-1 with TRBJ2-1; maybe TRBD2 (5 bases). Germline-derived CDR1 and CDR2 are MNHNS and SASEGT. The ends were cut back, 4 bases at V and 7 bases at J, with 14 bases in the middle. The CDR3 runs 14 residues. The CDR3 loop is CASSGPSWVNEQFF. The CDR3 DNA reads as TGTGCCAGCAGTGGACCTAGCTGGGTAAATGAGCAGTTCTTC.

V usage is TRBV12-3 or TRBV12-4 and J usage is TRBJ1-1, with D uncertain. The CDR3 is 15 amino acids. V gave up 2 bases and J gave up 2 bases, with 12 bases separating them. The DNA of the CDR3 is TGTGCCAGCAGTTTATCTACCTCGGGAAACACTGAAGCTTTCTTT. Protein: CASSLSTSGNTEAFF.

This clonotype was recorded at least ten times. The rearrangement links TRBV6-4 to TRBJ1-2; weak D call: TRBD1 (5 bases). The V and J ends lost 0 bases and 8 bases respectively, with 7 bases between them. CDR3 length equals 12 residues. Germline-derived CDR1 and CDR2 are MRHNA and SNTAGT. The CDR3 protein is CASSDSGAGYTF. The CDR3 nucleotides read TGTGCCAGCAGTGACTCAGGGGCCGGCTACACCTTC.

This clonotype was picked up many times. V gene TRBV12-3 or TRBV12-4 combines with J gene TRBJ2-1; 8 positions match TRBD2. The CDR3 loop spans 15 amino acids. The junction had 9 bases not matched to a gene; V was cut back by 5 bases and J by 6 bases. The CDR3 DNA reads TGTGCCAGCAGTCAGGGTCTAGCGGGTTTCAATGAGCAGTTCTTC. Amino acids: CASSQGLAGFNEQFF.

With regard to this clonotype: A clone one base away is much larger, so this may be a read error. V usage is TRBV9 and J usage is TRBJ1-2; D ambiguous. From germline, CDR1 is SGDLS and CDR2 YYNGEE. V lost 4 bases to trimming and J lost 5 bases, with 15 bases between them. CDR3 length: 14 amino acids. The CDR3, as DNA: TGTGCCAGCAGCCCTGGCGGGAATAAGTATGGCTACACCTTC. Amino acid sequence: CASSPGGNKYGYTF. Using reference TRBV9 and TRBJ1-2 for the parts outside the CDR3, the full variable domain is DSGVTQTPKHLITATGQRVTLRCSPRSGDLSVYWYQQSLDQGLQFLIQYYNGEERAKGNILERFSAQQFPDLHSELNLSSLELGDSALYFCASSPGGNKYGYTFGSGTRLTVV.

The V and J genes are TRBV7-2 and TRBJ2-3, with 14 bases fitting TRBD2. Trimming took 3 bases from V and 6 from J; bases not matched to a gene: 8. Germline values: CDR1 SGHTA, CDR2 FQGNSA. The CDR3 spans 17 residues. CDR3 in DNA: TGTGCCAGCAGCTTGACTAGCGGGGGGGCGTCTTCCGATACGCAGTATTTT. Translated: CASSLTSGGASSDTQYF.

This clonotype was picked up a small number of times. V and J are TRBV28 and TRBJ2-1, with 8 bases fitting TRBD2. Trimming cost V 5 bases and J 1 base; bases outside gene matches: 7. The CDR3 extends over 16 amino acids. CDR1 and CDR2 (germline): MDHEN, SYDVKM. CDR3 amino acids: CASSVTGGVSYNEQFF. The CDR3 DNA reads as TGTGCCAGCAGTGTCACGGGGGGGGTATCCTACAATGAGCAGTTCTTC.

The rearrangement links TRBV27 to TRBJ1-6; D is possibly TRBD1 (6 bases). Per germline, CDR1 MNHEY and CDR2 SMNVEV (reference sequence). This CDR3 is built from 15 residues. Trimming pared 6 bases from V and 4 bases from J, leaving 13 bases between. CDR3 in amino acids: CASRLTGRYNSPLHF. CDR3 nucleotide sequence: TGTGCCAGCAGGCTAACAGGGAGGTATAATTCACCCCTCCACTTT.

This chain joins TRBV7-2 and TRBJ1-1, with D uncertain. V dropped 3 bases and J dropped 1 base, with 9 bases sitting between them. The CDR3 loop spans 14 amino acids. CDR1 is SGHTA and CDR2 is FQGNSA in the germline V gene. The DNA for the CDR3 is TGTGCCAGCAGCTTTTGGGGAACGAACACTGAAGCTTTCTTT. Protein sequence: CASSFWGTNTEAFF.

This clonotype was detected only a few times. V usage is TRBV28 and J usage is TRBJ1-6; D not certain. The CDR3 runs 14 residues. Germline V gives CDR1 MDHEN, CDR2 SYDVKM. Trimming left V 7 bases short and J 8 bases short, with 15 bases between. The CDR3: CASTRSYKDSPLHF. CDR3 coding DNA: TGTGCCAGCACCAGGTCTTATAAGGATTCACCCCTCCACTTT.

In its sample, this clonotype was seen a few times. The chain is built from TRBV7-2 and TRBJ1-5, with a weak D call TRBD1 (5 bases). CDR3 length: 16 residues. V dropped 3 bases and J dropped 1 base, with 13 bases sitting between them. Germline lookup yields CDR1 SGHTA and CDR2 FQGNSA. CDR3 amino acids: CASSFAGGGSNQPQHF. Here the CDR3 DNA reads TGTGCCAGCAGCTTCGCCGGGGGGGGGAGCAATCAGCCCCAGCATTTT.